What follows are 23 T cell receptor beta chains derived from one specimen sequenced in a study of vaccination and CD4 T cells after COVID-19. The treatment was: roughly 10-day PBMC culture with coronavirus spike peptide pools or control peptides (ViraFEST assay). During the years 2011-2018, before the COVID-19 pandemic, the unexposed donor's CD4+ T cells were collected. Cultured CD4+ T cell DNA was sequenced using the Oncomine TCR Beta short-read assay. MiXCR was run by TCRdb on the PCR reads, yielding one entry per CDR3 protein. The sample consists of about 4,500 distinct CDR3 sequences, around 60% of them appearing once. No antigen has been identified for these receptors. Sequencing input: CD4+ T cells from blood, cultured in vitro. The receptors shown here come from a human donor in good health.

CDR3 nucleotides: TGTGCCAGCAGTAGGGCAGGGGGCCGGAGCCAGCCCCAGCATTTT. Translation gives CASSRAGGRSQPQHF. The chain couples TRBV2 to TRBJ1-5, with 8 bases matching TRBD1. Germline CDR1 and CDR2: SNHLY and FYNNEI. V was clipped by 5 bases and J by 7 bases; unmatched bases: 10. The CDR3 has 15 residues.

V and J are TRBV6-1 and TRBJ2-3; possibly TRBD1 for D (6 bases). V was shortened by 4 bases and J by 0 bases, with 14 bases between the two germline ends. The CDR3 length is 16 residues. CDR1 and CDR2 (germline): MNHNS, SASEGT. CDR3 residues: CASSGQEAPSTDTQYF. The CDR3 nucleotides are TGTGCCAGCAGTGGACAGGAGGCTCCTAGCACAGATACGCAGTATTTT.

V and J are TRBV5-4 and TRBJ2-2, with D hard to call. The CDR3 is 16 residues long. CDR1 is SGHNT, CDR2 YYREEE, per germline (reference sequence). Trimming removed 0 bases from V and 0 bases from J, with 9 bases in between. CDR3 region: CASSLAARTNTGELFF. The CDR3 nucleotides are TGTGCCAGCAGCTTGGCCGCCAGGACGAACACCGGGGAGCTGTTTTTT.

This clonotype is large by share. V is TRBV6-5 and J is TRBJ2-1; TRBD2 aligns across 11 bases. The CDR3 covers 15 residues. CDR1 and CDR2 (germline): MNHEY, SVGAGI. V was pared by 4 bases and J by 4 bases, with 3 bases of the junction left unmatched. DNA for the CDR3: TGTGCCAGCAGTTTAGGGACTAGCGGATACAATGAGCAGTTCTTC. Translation: CASSLGTSGYNEQFF.

This clonotype appeared a few times. The genes are TRBV27 and TRBJ1-2; TRBD1 matches at 7 bases. Germline CDR1 is MNHEY and CDR2 is SMNVEV (reference sequence). The junction had 10 bases not matched to a gene; V was cut back by 5 bases and J by 7 bases. The CDR3 has 14 amino acids. The chain's CDR3 is CASSRIQGLSGYTF. The CDR3 DNA follows: TGTGCCAGCAGTCGGATACAGGGGCTGAGTGGCTACACCTTC.

This chain connects TRBV5-1 to TRBJ1-2, with D possibly TRBD1 on 6 matching bases. The germline V gene encodes CDR1 SGHRS and CDR2 YFSETQ. This CDR3 has 15 residues. V was clipped by 0 bases and J by 4 bases, with 13 bases between them. The CDR3 region has the DNA TGCGCCAGCAGCTTGGTGCCCGGGGGCCCCTATGGCTACACCTTC. Its protein is CASSLVPGGPYGYTF.

V and J are TRBV6-5 and TRBJ1-2; the D is unclear. Germline CDR1 is MNHEY and CDR2 is SVGAGI. Trimming took 3 bases from V and 6 from J, leaving 11 bases between them. The CDR3 runs to 13 residues. The CDR3 DNA is TGTGCCAGCAGTTATAACTCCCAAAATGGCTACACCTTC. This gives the protein CASSYNSQNGYTF.

This clonotype was seen just once. The chain is built from TRBV7-2 and TRBJ2-1, with 10 bases matching TRBD2. This CDR3 is 14 amino acids long. J gave up 9 bases and V 5 bases, and 7 bases lay outside the gene matches. Germline CDR1 is SGHTA and CDR2 is FQGNSA. CDR3 protein: CASSPLAGAGEQFF. The DNA of the CDR3 is TGTGCCAGCAGCCCGCTAGCGGGAGCAGGTGAGCAGTTCTTC. The entire variable domain, with the rest obtained from reference TRBV7-2 and TRBJ2-1, is as follows: GAGVSQSPSNKVTEKGKDVELRCDPISGHTALYWYRQSLGQGLEFLIYFQGNSAPDKSGLPSDRFSAERTGGSVSTLTIQRTQQEDSAVYLCASSPLAGAGEQFFGPGTRLTVL.

This chain's CDR3 is CASSFTFIGLKNTEAFF. The CDR3 nucleotides are TGTGCCAGCAGCTTCACTTTCATCGGTCTGAAGAACACTGAAGCTTTCTTT. The chain uses TRBV7-2 and TRBJ1-1; no definite D call. CDR3 length: 17 amino acids. Trimming pared 3 bases from V and 1 base from J, leaving 18 bases between. The germline V gene encodes CDR1 SGHTA and CDR2 FQGNSA.

The chain links TRBV19 to TRBJ2-2; D gene uncertain. V gave up 2 bases and J gave up 5 bases, with 6 bases separating them. The CDR3 spans 13 residues. Per germline, CDR1 LNHDA and CDR2 SQIVND (reference sequence). The CDR3 spells CASSIHSTGELFF. As DNA, the CDR3 is TGTGCCAGTAGTATACACAGTACCGGGGAGCTGTTTTTT.

This clonotype was seen a handful of times. The chain is built from TRBV7-9 and TRBJ2-2; D gene uncertain. Germline assignment: CDR1 SEHNR and CDR2 FQNEAQ (reference sequence). Trimming took 8 bases from V and 2 from J, leaving 9 bases between them. The CDR3 loop spans 13 amino acids. This CDR3 is CASRWSNTGELFF. The CDR3 bases are TGTGCCAGCCGATGGTCTAACACCGGGGAGCTGTTTTTT.

V usage is TRBV6-1 and J usage is TRBJ1-5; tentative D call: TRBD1 (6 bases). V lost 6 bases to trimming and J lost 2 bases, with 20 bases between them. This CDR3 comprises 17 residues. The V gene's germline CDR1 is MNHNS and CDR2 SASEGT. CDR3 amino acids: CASRQGWISERNQPQHF. CDR3 nucleotides: TGTGCCAGCAGGCAGGGGTGGATATCGGAGCGCAATCAGCCCCAGCATTTT.

The CDR3 DNA reads as TGTGCCAGTAGTATAGTTTTAGGGGCTGGCAATCAGCCCCAGCATTTT. Encoded protein: CASSIVLGAGNQPQHF. The chain uses TRBV19 and TRBJ1-5; weak D call: TRBD1 (5 bases). The CDR3 is made up of 16 amino acids. The germline V and J ends were trimmed by 1 base and 2 bases, with 12 bases remaining between them. In germline, CDR1 is LNHDA, CDR2 SQIVND (reference sequence).

The chain links TRBV28 to TRBJ1-2, with D unclear. The CDR3 sequence is 15 residues long. Trimming stripped 3 bases from V and 4 bases from J, with 15 bases between. CDR1 and CDR2 (germline): MDHEN, SYDVKM. The CDR3 coding sequence is TGTGCCAGCAGTTTGGGTTTCCAGACCTTCTATGGCTACACCTTC. It is translated as CASSLGFQTFYGYTF.

The V gene is TRBV20-1, the J gene TRBJ1-6; 7 nucleotides align to TRBD1. The junction had 5 bases not matched to a gene; V was cut back by 3 bases and J by 0 bases. The CDR3 spans 16 residues. Per the germline V gene, CDR1 is DFQATT and CDR2 is SNEGSKA (reference sequence). CDR3 sequence (DNA): TGCAGTGCTAGGGACAGGTTAAGCTCCTATAATTCACCCCTCCACTTT. This codes for CSARDRLSSYNSPLHF.

The J gene is TRBJ2-7, the V gene TRBV5-4; D is uncertain. Trimming cost V 6 bases and J 5 bases, with 18 bases left between them. This CDR3 has 14 amino acids. The germline V gene has CDR1 SGHNT and CDR2 YYREEE (reference sequence). CDR3 region: CASMNRARGDEQYF. Written as DNA, the CDR3 is TGTGCCAGCATGAACCGGGCCCGAGGCGACGAGCAGTACTTC.

The V and J genes are TRBV7-9 and TRBJ2-7; maybe TRBD1 (6 bases). The CDR3 runs 15 residues. Germline V lookup: CDR1 SEHNR, CDR2 FQNEAQ (reference sequence). Trimming took off 11 bases at V and 3 bases at J, with 23 bases between the two ends. This CDR3 is CASYPRGRGGYEQYF. As DNA, the CDR3 is TGTGCCTCATACCCTAGGGGCCGAGGGGGCTACGAGCAGTACTTC.

This clonotype was recorded a few times. The chain is built from TRBV6-5 and TRBJ2-5, with D possibly TRBD1 on 6 matching bases. Germline lookup yields CDR1 MNHEY and CDR2 SVGAGI. V was trimmed by 2 bases and J by 6 bases, leaving 13 bases between them. The CDR3 runs 14 residues. For the CDR3, the DNA is TGTGCCAGCAGTTACAGCAGGGGCGGTCAGACCCAGTACTTC. The encoded protein is CASSYSRGGQTQYF.

The chain employs TRBV7-8 and TRBJ2-3, with 8 bases identical to TRBD2. CDR3 length: 17 residues. The germline CDR1 and CDR2 sequences are SGHVS and FQNEAQ. V shed 5 bases and J 3 bases; nucleotides not matched to a gene: 13. CDR3 sequence (DNA): TGTGCCAGCAGCCCGATTAGCGGGACTTTAGGAACAGATACGCAGTATTTT. Protein: CASSPISGTLGTDTQYF.

The chain uses TRBV6-1 and TRBJ2-7; TRBD2 matches 7 bases. J gave up 2 bases and V 10 bases, and 11 bases lay outside the gene matches. Germline V gene sequence: CDR1 MNHNS, CDR2 SASEGT. There are 14 residues in the CDR3. CDR3 sequence reads: CATGTGGGAYEQYF. CDR3 DNA sequence: TGTGCCACCGGTACAGGCGGGGGAGCCTACGAGCAGTACTTC.

The chain uses TRBV7-9 and TRBJ2-3; D remains unclear. There are 13 residues in the CDR3. Germline V lookup: CDR1 SEHNR, CDR2 FQNEAQ (reference sequence). With 1 base removed from V and 2 bases from J, the gap between germline ends came to 4 bases. The CDR3 loop reads CASSLGFTDTQYF. In nucleotides, the CDR3 is TGTGCCAGCAGCTTAGGTTTCACAGATACGCAGTATTTT. Drawing the rest from reference TRBV7-9 and TRBJ2-3, the complete variable domain is DTGVSQNPRHKITKRGQNVTFRCDPISEHNRLYWYRQTLGQGPEFLTYFQNEAQLEKSRLLSDRFSAERPKGSFSTLEIQRTEQGDSAMYLCASSLGFTDTQYFGPGTRLTVL.

This chain uses TRBV9 with TRBJ1-1; D is ambiguous. This CDR3 spans 15 amino acids. Germline-derived CDR1 and CDR2 are SGDLS and YYNGEE. V was trimmed by 0 bases and J by 1 base, leaving 10 bases between them. The CDR3 sequence is CASSVADPPNTEAFF. The CDR3 region has the DNA TGTGCCAGCAGCGTAGCAGACCCACCGAACACTGAAGCTTTCTTT.

J is TRBJ2-3 and V is TRBV6-1; 9 nucleotides agree with TRBD1. This CDR3 is 16 amino acids long. The germline V gene has CDR1 MNHNS and CDR2 SASEGT. V shed 7 bases and J 5 bases; nucleotides not matched to a gene: 13. The CDR3: CASTEITGGAVDTQYF. The CDR3 DNA reads as TGTGCCAGCACCGAAATTACAGGGGGCGCGGTAGATACGCAGTATTTT.